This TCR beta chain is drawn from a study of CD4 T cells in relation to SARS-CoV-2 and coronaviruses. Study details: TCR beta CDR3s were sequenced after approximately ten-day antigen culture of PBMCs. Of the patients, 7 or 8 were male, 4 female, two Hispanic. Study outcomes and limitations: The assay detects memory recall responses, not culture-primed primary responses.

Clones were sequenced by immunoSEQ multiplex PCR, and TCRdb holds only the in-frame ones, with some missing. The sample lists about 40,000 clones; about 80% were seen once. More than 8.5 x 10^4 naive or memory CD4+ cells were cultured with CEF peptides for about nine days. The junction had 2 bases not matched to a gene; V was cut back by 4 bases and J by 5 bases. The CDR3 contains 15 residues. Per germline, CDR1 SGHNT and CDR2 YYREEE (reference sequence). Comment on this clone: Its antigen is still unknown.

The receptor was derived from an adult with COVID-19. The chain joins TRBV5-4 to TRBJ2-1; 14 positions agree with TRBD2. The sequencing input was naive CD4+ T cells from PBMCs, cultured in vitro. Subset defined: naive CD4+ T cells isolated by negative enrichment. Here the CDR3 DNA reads TGTGCCAGCAGCGTGGGACTAGCGGGAGACAATGAGCAGTTCTTC. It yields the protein CASSVGLAGDNEQFF.